One and the same sample provided the 30 T cell receptor beta chains below, sequenced in a study of T cell responses to AZD1222 COVID-19 vaccine (dated by TCRdb to about 2021). The library was prepared using the immunoSEQ multiplex PCR assay. TCRdb took this table from immuneACCESS and kept in-frame rearrangements with V and J called. Such tables lack part of the clones; where checked against another copy, unresolved V genes explain under half of the gap, and the rest is unexplained. This sample comprises tens of thousands of clones, roughly nine tenths of them detected only once. In total, the top ten clones hold about 31% of the sample. Interpreted using the paper, the time point label stands for: baseline before first vaccination. Sequenced here: peripheral blood, sampled on day 0 of AZD1222 vaccination. The receptor source for this set is an adult in good health.

V is TRBV6-5 and J is TRBJ1-6; possibly TRBD1 for D (5 bases). The CDR3 has 12 residues. Trimming took 2 bases from V and 14 from J, leaving 10 bases between them. Germline V gene lookup returns CDR1 MNHEY and CDR2 SVGAGI. CDR3 in amino acids: CASSYRGRALHF. CDR3 bases: TGTGCCAGCAGTTACCGGGGGAGGGCCCTCCACTTT.

This chain links TRBV4-1 with TRBJ2-5; the match to TRBD1 covers 11 bases. The CDR3 consists of 17 residues. Germline CDR1 MGHRA, CDR2 YSYEKL. V lost 2 bases, J lost 5 bases, and 10 bases stayed unmatched. In DNA, the CDR3 is TGCGCCAGCAGCCAAAGCCTAGGGACAGGGGGACGGGAGACCCAGTACTTC. Translation: CASSQSLGTGGRETQYF.

This chain links TRBV7-9 with TRBJ1-5, with D perhaps TRBD1 (5 bases). The CDR3 is 13 amino acids. Trimming left V 4 bases short and J 4 bases short, with 8 bases between. CDR1 is SEHNR, CDR2 FQNEAQ, per germline (reference sequence). The CDR3 reads CASSYQGNQPQHF. DNA for the CDR3: TGTGCCAGCAGCTATCAGGGTAATCAGCCCCAGCATTTT. The variable domain in full, completed from reference TRBV7-9 and TRBJ1-5, reads DTGVSQNPRHKITKRGQNVTFRCDPISEHNRLYWYRQTLGQGPEFLTYFQNEAQLEKSRLLSDRFSAERPKGSFSTLEIQRTEQGDSAMYLCASSYQGNQPQHFGDGTRLSIL.

The chain recombines TRBV7-2 with TRBJ2-3; no firm D call. Trimming cost V 1 base and J 4 bases, with 6 bases left between them. The germline V gene has CDR1 SGHTA and CDR2 FQGNSA. There are 13 residues in the CDR3. CDR3 nucleotides: TGTGCCAGCAGCTTAGTCTTGTCAGATACGCAGTATTTT. Its translation is CASSLVLSDTQYF. Full variable domain (outside the CDR3, taken from reference TRBV7-2 and TRBJ2-3): GAGVSQSPSNKVTEKGKDVELRCDPISGHTALYWYRQSLGQGLEFLIYFQGNSAPDKSGLPSDRFSAERTGGSVSTLTIQRTQQEDSAVYLCASSLVLSDTQYFGPGTRLTVL.

The sample holds one count of this clone. V and J are TRBV9 and TRBJ1-1; D call uncertain. The CDR3 has 10 residues. The ends were cut back, 8 bases at V and 10 bases at J, with 12 bases in the middle. CDR1 is SGDLS and CDR2 is YYNGEE in the germline V gene. CDR3 sequence: CARAHNGAFF. The CDR3 nucleotides read TGTGCCAGGGCCCACAACGGAGCTTTCTTT.

The CDR3 DNA follows: TGTGCCAGCAAATTACACAGGGGGCAGGGCTACACCTTC. Its translation: CASKLHRGQGYTF. The rearrangement joins TRBV6-5 to TRBJ1-2; TRBD1 agrees at 9 bases. After removal of 7 bases from V and 8 bases from J, the junction contained 8 bases not matched to a gene. Germline V gives CDR1 MNHEY, CDR2 SVGAGI. The CDR3 is 13 residues long.

The chain employs TRBV23-1 and TRBJ1-4; D remains unclear. TRBV23-1 is placed among ORFs of uncertain function. V lost 4 bases to trimming and J lost 0 bases, with 9 bases between them. The CDR3 has 15 amino acids. The CDR3: CASSPPETTNEKLFF. The CDR3 coding sequence is TGCGCCAGCAGTCCCCCGGAGACAACTAATGAAAAACTGTTTTTT.

CDR3 sequence reads: CSVVLAASSYNEQFF. In DNA, the CDR3 is TGCAGCGTAGTACTAGCTGCAAGCTCCTACAATGAGCAGTTCTTC. The V call is TRBV29-1, the J call TRBJ2-1; possible D gene TRBD2, 6 bases. V shed 6 bases and J shed 0 bases, with 15 bases lying between them. Per germline, CDR1 SQVTM and CDR2 ANQGSEA. CDR3 size: 15 residues.

The chain recombines TRBV5-1 with TRBJ2-7; D unclear. Germline CDR1 is SGHRS and CDR2 is YFSETQ. V was trimmed by 0 bases and J by 6 bases, leaving 10 bases between them. This CDR3 comprises 13 residues. The CDR3 region has the DNA TGCGCCAGCAGCTTGGGTGTGGCTTCCGAGCAGTACTTC. Its translation is CASSLGVASEQYF. The whole variable domain, filled in from reference TRBV5-1 and TRBJ2-7, reads KAGVTQTPRYLIKTRGQQVTLSCSPISGHRSVSWYQQTPGQGLQFLFEYFSETQRNKGNFPGRFSGRQFSNSRSEMNVSTLELGDSALYLCASSLGVASEQYFGPGTRLTVT.

The V gene is TRBV6-4, the J gene TRBJ2-7, with 12 bases that match TRBD2. CDR1 MRHNA and CDR2 SNTAGT come from the germline V gene. Trimming removed 5 bases from V and 0 bases from J; junction bases left unmatched: 11. The CDR3 is 18 residues long. CDR3: CASSTGTSGRQSSYEQYF. Here the CDR3 DNA reads TGTGCCAGCAGTACCGGGACTAGCGGGCGCCAAAGCTCCTACGAGCAGTACTTC.

This clone was observed a single time. The J gene is TRBJ1-1, the V gene TRBV6-5, with TRBD1 matching 9 bases. Per the germline V gene, CDR1 is MNHEY and CDR2 is SVGAGI. The V and J ends lost 2 bases and 7 bases, in that order; junction bases with no gene match: 8. The CDR3 totals 15 residues. The CDR3 loop reads CASSYGNRGRIEAFF. CDR3 DNA: TGTGCCAGCAGTTACGGAAACAGGGGGCGTATTGAAGCTTTCTTT.

The chain has TRBV11-2 and TRBJ1-1, with TRBD1 matching 10 bases. The germline V gene has CDR1 SGHAT and CDR2 FQNNGV. The junction had 16 bases not matched to a gene; V was cut back by 4 bases and J by 5 bases. This CDR3 spans 18 amino acids. The CDR3 sequence: CASSSLSGTGDLKTEAFF. The CDR3 DNA reads as TGTGCCAGCAGCTCCCTATCCGGGACAGGGGATTTAAAGACTGAAGCTTTCTTT.

This clone was found once. The chain is built from TRBV6-6 and TRBJ1-5; 7 bases fit TRBD1. The CDR3 totals 15 residues. J was trimmed by 4 bases and V by 6 bases; bases with no gene match: 9. Per the germline V gene, CDR1 is MNHNY and CDR2 is SVGAGI (reference sequence). The CDR3 here is CASSPQGLTNQPQHF. The DNA for the CDR3 is TGTGCCAGCAGCCCACAGGGGCTTACAAATCAGCCCCAGCATTTT.

The rearrangement joins TRBV10-3 to TRBJ2-7, with TRBD1 matching 9 bases. CDR1 and CDR2 (germline): ENHRY, SYGVKD. This CDR3 spans 15 amino acids. Losses at the gene ends were 10 bases for V and 6 bases for J; bases not matched to a gene: 16. CDR3 amino acids: CATSDRGLLGVEQYF. The CDR3 DNA is TGTGCCACTTCGGACAGGGGCCTCCTTGGGGTCGAGCAGTACTTC.

This clone was counted a single time. This rearrangement joins TRBV7-2 to TRBJ2-7; 10 bases agree with TRBD2. Trimming at V came to 6 bases and at J to 0 bases, leaving 14 bases not matched to a gene. CDR1 is SGHTA and CDR2 is FQGNSA in the germline V gene. The CDR3 sequence is 18 residues long. This chain's CDR3 is CASREGLAGARRSYEQYF. Written as DNA, the CDR3 is TGTGCCAGCAGGGAGGGGCTAGCGGGAGCCCGGCGCTCCTACGAGCAGTACTTC.

V usage is TRBV27 and J usage is TRBJ1-1; D not certain. Trimming removed 11 bases at V and 4 bases at J, with 17 bases between. This CDR3 has 13 amino acids. From germline, CDR1 is MNHEY and CDR2 SMNVEV (reference sequence). The CDR3 DNA is TGTGCCGCCCGGCCTCGATCTGGCACTGAAGCTTTCTTT. Protein product: CAARPRSGTEAFF.

The chain couples TRBV5-1 to TRBJ2-7; D is unresolved. V lost 4 bases, J lost 3 bases, and 20 bases lay in between. CDR3 length: 16 residues. The germline V gene encodes CDR1 SGHRS and CDR2 YFSETQ. CDR3 bases: TGCGCCAGCAGCCCGGTAGGGCGGAACCTACTCTACGAGCAGTACTTC. It specifies CASSPVGRNLLYEQYF.

The rearrangement uses TRBV27 and TRBJ2-7, with TRBD1 identical over 9 bases. Germline lookup yields CDR1 MNHEY and CDR2 SMNVEV (reference sequence). The CDR3 loop spans 15 amino acids. Trimming took 5 bases from V and 4 from J; bases not matched to a gene: 9. As DNA, the CDR3 is TGTGCCAGCAGTCTCACCGGGACAGGGATTTACGAGCAGTACTTC. Amino acid sequence: CASSLTGTGIYEQYF.

The V gene is TRBV19, the J gene TRBJ2-1; the match to TRBD2 covers 7 bases. Germline V gene lookup returns CDR1 LNHDA and CDR2 SQIVND (reference sequence). The CDR3 covers 16 residues. V gave up 5 bases and J gave up 4 bases; unmatched junction bases: 11. The CDR3: CASSSFRASGYNEQFF. In nucleotides, the CDR3 is TGTGCCAGTAGTTCCTTCCGGGCTAGCGGATACAATGAGCAGTTCTTC.

This chain joins TRBV6-4 and TRBJ2-7, with D perhaps TRBD2 (5 bases). Trimming removed 6 bases at V and 7 bases at J, with 19 bases between. In germline, CDR1 is MRHNA, CDR2 SNTAGT. This CDR3 contains 14 residues. The CDR3 nucleotides are TGTGCCAGCAGCCCGGACTCTTGGGCTCAAGAGCAGTACTTC. This gives the protein CASSPDSWAQEQYF.

DNA of the CDR3: TGTGCCAGCAGCCAAGACTACCCCCCAGGAGACGAGCAGTACTTC. Translation gives CASSQDYPPGDEQYF. The rearrangement joins TRBV14 to TRBJ2-7; D gene ambiguous. The V end lost 0 bases, the J end lost 5 bases, and 14 bases lay between the germline ends. The CDR3 is 15 residues long. From germline, CDR1 is SGHDN and CDR2 FVKESK.

The V and J genes are TRBV11-2 and TRBJ2-2; the D is unclear. V was trimmed by 1 base and J by 4 bases, leaving 4 bases between them. The CDR3 spans 13 residues. CDR1 and CDR2 from the germline V gene are SGHAT and FQNNGV. In DNA form, the CDR3 reads TGTGCCAGCAGCTTAGTGGGCACCGGGGAGCTGTTTTTT. Its protein product is CASSLVGTGELFF.

The chain uses TRBV11-1 and TRBJ1-1; D is undetermined. The CDR3 contains 15 residues. Germline V CDR1 and CDR2: SGHAT, FQDESV (reference sequence). V lost 2 bases, J lost 1 base, and 11 bases lay in between. The CDR3 coding sequence is TGTGCCAGCAGCTTAATGGCAGTTGGGAACACTGAAGCTTTCTTT. It codes for CASSLMAVGNTEAFF.

The sample holds one count of this clone. The V gene is TRBV3-1 (or the pseudogene TRBV3-2), the J gene TRBJ2-5, with D perhaps TRBD1 (5 bases). The CDR3 totals 15 residues. V lost 1 base and J lost 6, with 15 bases in between. Germline assignment: CDR1 LGHDT and CDR2 YNNKEL (reference sequence). As DNA, the CDR3 is TGTGCCAGCAGCCAAGGAGCCCAGGGAATAAAGACCCAGTACTTC. Encoded protein: CASSQGAQGIKTQYF.

The chain combines TRBV6-5 with TRBJ2-7; 10 nucleotides agree with TRBD1. Germline V lookup: CDR1 MNHEY, CDR2 SVGAGI. CDR3 length: 16 residues. J lost 4 bases, V lost 2 bases, and 8 bases had no gene match. The CDR3: CASSYPPTGGLYEQYF. Here the CDR3 DNA reads TGTGCCAGCAGTTACCCCCCGACAGGGGGCCTGTACGAGCAGTACTTC.

This chain connects TRBV5-1 to TRBJ2-7; 9 positions agree with TRBD2. The V segment lost 4 bases and the J segment 2 bases; nucleotides outside the gene matches: 7. Germline CDR1 SGHRS, CDR2 YFSETQ. The CDR3 is 15 amino acids. The CDR3 coding sequence is TGCGCCAGCAGCATCCCGACTAGCGGAGCCTACGAGCAGTACTTC. Translating gives CASSIPTSGAYEQYF.

The genes are TRBV19 and TRBJ1-4; D gene uncertain. The length of the CDR3 is 13 residues. Looked up from germline, CDR1 is LNHDA and CDR2 is SQIVND (reference sequence). The V and J ends lost 5 bases and 7 bases respectively, with 11 bases between them. Here the CDR3 reads CASSSREGEKLFF. The CDR3, as DNA: TGTGCCAGTAGTTCCCGGGAGGGTGAAAAACTGTTTTTT.

The J gene is TRBJ2-7, the V gene TRBV5-6; D is perhaps TRBD1 (5 bases). The length of the CDR3 is 12 residues. CDR1 and CDR2 (germline): SGHDT, YYEEEE. V lost 0 bases to trimming and J lost 13 bases, with 14 bases between them. In nucleotides, the CDR3 is TGTGCCAGCAGCTTGGCTTCTGGGGCCTATTACTTC. Protein sequence: CASSLASGAYYF.

This chain uses TRBV29-1 with TRBJ2-7, with D uncertain. CDR1 and CDR2 from the germline V gene are SQVTM and ANQGSEA. The CDR3 has 16 amino acids. V was trimmed by 4 bases and J by 0 bases, leaving 19 bases between them. The CDR3 sequence: CSVAAGWKISSYEQYF. CDR3 bases: TGCAGCGTTGCGGCCGGATGGAAAATCAGCTCCTACGAGCAGTACTTC.

This clone has a handful of counts. The V call is TRBV19, the J call TRBJ1-2; a weak D match, TRBD1 (6 bases). The germline V and J ends were trimmed by 7 bases and 8 bases, with 14 bases remaining between them. The CDR3 length is 12 residues. Germline assignment: CDR1 LNHDA and CDR2 SQIVND (reference sequence). For the CDR3, the DNA is TGTGCCAGTAATTTGGGGGCGCAGGGCTACACCTTC. This codes for CASNLGAQGYTF. The full variable domain, in which reference TRBV19 and TRBJ1-2 provide the parts outside the CDR3, is DGGITQSPKYLFRKEGQNVTLSCEQNLNHDAMYWYRQDPGQGLRLIYYSQIVNDFQKGDIAEGYSVSREKKESFPLTVTSAQKNPTAFYLCASNLGAQGYTFGSGTRLTVV.